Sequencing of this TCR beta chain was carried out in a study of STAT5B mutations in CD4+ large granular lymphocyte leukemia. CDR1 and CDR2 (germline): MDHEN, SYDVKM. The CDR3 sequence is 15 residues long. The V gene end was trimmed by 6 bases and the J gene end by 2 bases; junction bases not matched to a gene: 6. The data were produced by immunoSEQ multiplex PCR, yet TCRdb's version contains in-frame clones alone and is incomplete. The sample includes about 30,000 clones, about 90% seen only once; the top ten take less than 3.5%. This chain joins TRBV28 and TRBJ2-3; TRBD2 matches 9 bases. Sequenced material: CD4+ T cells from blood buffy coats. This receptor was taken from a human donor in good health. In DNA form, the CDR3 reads TGTGCCAGCAGCCCCGCGGGGGGGCTCACAGATACGCAGTATTTT. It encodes CASSPAGGLTDTQYF.